This TCR beta chain was identified in a study of OX40 agonist ivuxolimab in advanced cancers. As for the study in general: Partial responses occurred in three patients (one hepatocellular carcinoma, two cutaneous melanoma). Study-level findings and limits: Compared with CD4+, CD8+ T cells on average had more expanded clones. What antigens the expanded peripheral T cells recognized was never established.

Measured with immunoSEQ multiplex PCR; TCRdb has only the in-frame clones, and not every one. The repertoire holds approximately 94,000 clones, with approximately 90% as singletons. Comments on this clone: No antigen is known for it.

The length of the CDR3 is 12 residues. Trimming left V 4 bases short and J 7 bases short, with 8 bases between. From germline, CDR1 is KGHSH and CDR2 LQKENI. Sequences were derived from CD4+ or CD8+ T cells sorted from blood, sampled in a trial of the OX40 agonist ivuxolimab. The V gene is TRBV18, the J gene TRBJ1-5; D possibly corresponds to TRBD1 (5 bases). The origin of this receptor is an adult with an advanced solid tumor such as melanoma, head and neck, liver or kidney cancer. This chain's CDR3 is CASSHGGQPQHF. The CDR3 coding sequence is TGTGCCAGCTCACATGGGGGACAGCCCCAGCATTTT. Full variable domain (remainder filled in from reference TRBV18 and TRBJ1-5): NAGVMQNPRHLVRRRGQEARLRCSPMKGHSHVYWYRQLPEEGLKFMVYLQKENIIDESGMPKERFSAEFPKEGPSILRIQQVVRGDSAAYFCASSHGGQPQHFGDGTRLSIL.